The 25 T cell receptor beta chains in this list originate from one sample, sequenced in a study of T-cell reconstitution after alpha-beta-depleted transplantation in children. Unique molecular identifiers tagged the TCRbeta library. TCRdb itself ran the PCR reads through MiXCR, one entry per CDR3 protein. The table includes about 510,000 distinct CDR3 sequences, 11% detected once. The sample was PBMCs, mostly from graft donor cells, taken 180 days after TCRalphabeta/CD19-depleted stem cell transplant. The receptors derive from a female patient aged 2-9 years who had a stem cell transplant for aplastic anemia, so the T cells may come from the graft donor.

This clonotype occurred a few times. The chain is built from TRBV6-1 and TRBJ2-2; perhaps TRBD2 as D (6 bases). The CDR3 length is 18 residues. The germline V gene encodes CDR1 MNHNS and CDR2 SASEGT. The V gene lost 10 bases and the J gene lost 1 base, with 25 bases spanning the gap. The CDR3 coding sequence is TGTGCCATCAGGAAGCTCTTCGCCGGGACTTTGAACACCGGGGAGCTGTTTTTT. Translating gives CAIRKLFAGTLNTGELFF.

This sequence joins TRBV20-1 and TRBJ2-6; D remains unclear. The germline CDR1 and CDR2 sequences are DFQATT and SNEGSKA (reference sequence). V was trimmed by 0 bases and J by 1 base, leaving 7 bases between them. The CDR3 spans 15 residues. CDR3 sequence (DNA): TGCAGTGCTAGAGATGAAACTTCTGGGGCCAACGTCCTGACTTTC. Its protein is CSARDETSGANVLTF.

This clonotype was counted a few times. V and J are TRBV12-5 and TRBJ2-1, with D unclear. Germline V lookup: CDR1 LGHNT, CDR2 FRNRAP. Trimming removed 1 base from V and 2 bases from J, with 3 bases in between. The CDR3 sequence is 13 residues long. In nucleotides, the CDR3 is TGTGCTAGTGGTTTGGACACCTACAATGAGCAGTTCTTC. Translated: CASGLDTYNEQFF. The full variable domain, in which reference TRBV12-5 and TRBJ2-1 provide the parts outside the CDR3, is DARVTQTPRHKVTEMGQEVTMRCQPILGHNTVFWYRQTMMQGLELLAYFRNRAPLDDSGMPKDRFSAEMPDATLATLKIQPSEPRDSAVYFCASGLDTYNEQFFGPGTRLTVL.

J is TRBJ1-4 and V is TRBV29-1; tentative D call: TRBD1 (5 bases). CDR3 length: 12 amino acids. Trimming left V 5 bases short and J 8 bases short, with 12 bases between. Germline loops: CDR1 SQVTM, CDR2 ANQGSEA. This CDR3 reads CSVWGKDEKLFF. CDR3 sequence (DNA): TGCAGCGTTTGGGGGAAGGACGAAAAACTGTTTTTT. The full variable domain, in which reference TRBV29-1 and TRBJ1-4 provide the parts outside the CDR3, is SAVISQKPSRDICQRGTSLTIQCQVDSQVTMMFWYRQQPGQSLTLIATANQGSEATYESGFVIDKFPISRPNLTFSTLTVSNMSPEDSSIYLCSVWGKDEKLFFGSGTQLSVL.

This clonotype was seen a few times. V gene TRBV4-3 combines with J gene TRBJ2-1; TRBD2 is a possible D gene (5 bases). The germline V and J ends were trimmed by 5 bases and 2 bases, with 13 bases remaining between them. The V gene's germline CDR1 is LGHNA and CDR2 YSLEER. The CDR3 covers 15 residues. CDR3 amino acids: CASSERPGTYNEQFF. The CDR3 DNA sequence: TGCGCCAGCAGCGAAAGACCGGGAACCTACAATGAGCAGTTCTTC.

This clonotype has only a few counts. The rearrangement links TRBV12-3 or TRBV12-4 to TRBJ1-2; tentatively, D is TRBD1 (6 bases). The CDR3 covers 14 residues. V was pared by 0 bases and J by 6 bases, with 11 bases between. The CDR3 here is CASSLATGPHGYTF. CDR3 nucleotides: TGTGCCAGCAGTTTAGCAACAGGGCCCCATGGCTACACCTTC.

Details on this clonotype: A clone one base away is much larger, so this may be a read error. The chain uses TRBV27 and TRBJ1-1, with a possible D match to TRBD1 (6 bases). The germline gives CDR1 MNHEY, CDR2 SMNVEV (reference sequence). The CDR3 length is 14 residues. The CDR3 loop is CASSFERRDTEDFF. The CDR3 nucleotides are TGTGCCAGCAGTTTTGAGAGGCGGGACACTGAAGATTTCTTT.

The V gene is TRBV5-5, the J gene TRBJ2-2; no definite D call. V lost 6 bases and J lost 6, with 12 bases in between. The CDR3 has 13 residues. CDR1 SGHKS and CDR2 YYEKEE come from the germline V gene (reference sequence). CDR3 nucleotides: TGTGCCAGCACCCTCAAGGAGTCCGGGGAGCTGTTTTTT. Its translation: CASTLKESGELFF.

This clonotype was picked up many times. The rearrangement joins TRBV6-2 or TRBV6-3 to TRBJ2-1; TRBD1 agrees at 8 bases. Unmatched junction bases numbered 3, after V lost 5 bases and J lost 9 bases. Germline CDR1 reads MNHEY; CDR2 reads SVGEGT. The CDR3 runs 12 residues. The CDR3 is CASSKQGGEQFF. CDR3 nucleotide sequence: TGTGCCAGCAGTAAACAGGGGGGTGAGCAGTTCTTC.

This clonotype was counted only a few times. The chain is built from TRBV5-1 and TRBJ2-7, with TRBD2 matching 7 bases. With V trimmed by 0 bases and J by 3 bases, 15 bases remained unmatched. The CDR3 consists of 18 residues. Germline V CDR1 and CDR2: SGHRS, YFSETQ. This CDR3 is CASSLDARLAAFSYEQYF. Written as DNA, the CDR3 is TGCGCCAGCAGCTTGGACGCAAGGCTAGCGGCTTTTAGCTACGAGCAGTACTTC.

The genes are TRBV12-3 or TRBV12-4 and TRBJ2-7; D is ambiguous. This CDR3 is built from 11 residues. V was trimmed by 7 bases and J by 10 bases, leaving 14 bases between them. The CDR3 DNA follows: TGTGCCAGCACCATGGAGCTCCATCAGTACTTC. The encoded protein is CASTMELHQYF.

This chain joins TRBV6-1 and TRBJ2-6, with a weak D call TRBD2 (5 bases). The CDR3 extends over 14 amino acids. Trimming took off 9 bases at V and 1 base at J, with 10 bases between the two ends. From germline, CDR1 is MNHNS and CDR2 SASEGT. The CDR3 bases are TGTGCCAGTCAGCGGAGTTCTGGGGCCAACGTCCTGACTTTC. This encodes CASQRSSGANVLTF.

Many counts were recorded for this clonotype. The CDR3 region has the DNA TGCAGTGCTAGAGTGGCGGGCTGGCGGCAGTACTTC. Protein product: CSARVAGWRQYF. This sequence joins TRBV20-1 and TRBJ2-7; D is perhaps TRBD2 (5 bases). This CDR3 region has 12 residues. V lost 1 base and J lost 9, with 13 bases in between. Germline loops: CDR1 DFQATT, CDR2 SNEGSKA (reference sequence).

The J gene is TRBJ2-3, the V gene TRBV7-9; D is uncertain. V lost 7 bases and J lost 2, with 7 bases in between. The CDR3 length is 12 residues. Germline V gives CDR1 SEHNR, CDR2 FQNEAQ (reference sequence). In DNA, the CDR3 is TGTGCCAGCACCCTGATCACAGATACGCAGTATTTT. The encoded protein is CASTLITDTQYF.

The V gene is TRBV6-5, the J gene TRBJ1-5; D gene unclear. Germline V gene data show CDR1 as MNHEY and CDR2 as SVGAGI. CDR3 length: 15 residues. V gave up 2 bases and J gave up 2 bases, with 10 bases separating them. The CDR3, as DNA: TGTGCCAGCAGTTACGGGGTGGAAGGCAATCAGCCCCAGCATTTT. Its protein product is CASSYGVEGNQPQHF.

Only a few counts were recorded for this clonotype. The chain carries TRBV9 and TRBJ2-1; D gene ambiguous. CDR1 and CDR2 (germline): SGDLS, YYNGEE. The CDR3 covers 12 residues. V gave up 0 bases and J gave up 9 bases, with 7 bases separating them. The CDR3 DNA reads as TGTGCCAGCAGCGTAGGGTCGAGTGAGCAGTTCTTC. Translation: CASSVGSSEQFF.

This clonotype has only a few counts. The rearrangement joins TRBV13 to TRBJ1-1, with 7 bases identical to TRBD1. Germline values: CDR1 PRHDT, CDR2 FYEKMQ (reference sequence). V was clipped by 0 bases and J by 3 bases; unmatched bases: 7. CDR3 size: 16 residues. CDR3 coding DNA: TGTGCCAGCAGCTTAGGGGGTAGGGGGCGCGACACTGAAGCTTTCTTT. It specifies CASSLGGRGRDTEAFF.

The chain carries TRBV7-6 and TRBJ2-3, with D perhaps matching TRBD1 (5 bases). The CDR3 totals 16 residues. The V gene's germline CDR1 is SGHVS and CDR2 FNYEAQ. Trimming took off 2 bases at V and 6 bases at J, with 18 bases between the two ends. In nucleotides, the CDR3 is TGTGCCAGCAGCTTAAGGCCTAGTCAGGGTCAGGATACGCAGTATTTT. This encodes CASSLRPSQGQDTQYF.

The rearrangement uses TRBV27 and TRBJ2-1; TRBD1 might be the D (5 bases). Trimming stripped 9 bases from V and 8 bases from J, with 14 bases between. The CDR3 runs to 12 residues. Germline V CDR1 and CDR2: MNHEY, SMNVEV (reference sequence). The CDR3 sequence is CASSQGNDEQFF. DNA for the CDR3: TGTGCCAGTTCCCAGGGAAACGATGAGCAGTTCTTC.

This chain links TRBV7-2 with TRBJ2-3; the D is unclear. The CDR3 contains 15 residues. With 6 bases removed from V and 0 bases from J, the gap between germline ends came to 13 bases. Germline values: CDR1 SGHTA, CDR2 FQGNSA. The CDR3: CASSGVALSTDTQYF. CDR3 bases: TGTGCCAGCAGTGGTGTGGCCCTAAGCACAGATACGCAGTATTTT.

This clonotype has only a few counts. The chain combines TRBV20-1 with TRBJ2-1; 10 bases align to TRBD2. The CDR3 spans 14 residues. The germline V gene encodes CDR1 DFQATT and CDR2 SNEGSKA (reference sequence). With 6 bases clipped from V and 3 bases from J, the junction kept 5 bases outside the gene matches. This chain's CDR3 is CSAIGLADYNEQFF. The DNA of the CDR3 is TGCAGTGCGATCGGACTAGCGGACTACAATGAGCAGTTCTTC.

This clonotype has more than one count but fewer than ten. The chain has TRBV9 and TRBJ1-2; a possible D gene is TRBD1 (5 bases). Trimming took off 4 bases at V and 4 bases at J, with 17 bases between the two ends. The CDR3 runs to 15 residues. Germline V lookup: CDR1 SGDLS, CDR2 YYNGEE. DNA of the CDR3: TGTGCCAGCAGCCAATCCAGGGTTAGGGGCTATGGCTACACCTTC. Translation: CASSQSRVRGYGYTF.

This clonotype appeared a few times. The rearrangement links TRBV3-1 to TRBJ2-7; 8 bases are shared with TRBD1. Germline-derived CDR1 and CDR2 are LGHDT and YNNKEL (reference sequence). CDR3 length: 14 residues. The V and J ends lost 1 base and 7 bases, in that order; junction bases with no gene match: 6. The DNA for the CDR3 is TGTGCCAGCAGCCAAGGGAGACAGGGGCGGGAGCAGTACGTC. Translating it yields CASSQGRQGREQYV.

This clonotype was counted between two and nine times. The chain links TRBV7-9 to TRBJ2-5, with 7 bases matching TRBD1. The CDR3 spans 15 residues. From germline, CDR1 is SEHNR and CDR2 FQNEAQ (reference sequence). Trimming took 1 base from V and 2 from J; bases not matched to a gene: 4. The CDR3 DNA follows: TGTGCCAGCAGCTTAGTTGGGACAGAGCAAGAGACCCAGTACTTC. It specifies CASSLVGTEQETQYF. Looking up the rest from reference TRBV7-9 and TRBJ2-5 gives the full variable domain: DTGVSQNPRHKITKRGQNVTFRCDPISEHNRLYWYRQTLGQGPEFLTYFQNEAQLEKSRLLSDRFSAERPKGSFSTLEIQRTEQGDSAMYLCASSLVGTEQETQYFGPGTRLLVL.

V and J are TRBV20-1 and TRBJ2-3; weak D call: TRBD2 (5 bases). This CDR3 has 15 amino acids. V lost 0 bases, J lost 0 bases, and 10 bases lay in between. The germline V gene encodes CDR1 DFQATT and CDR2 SNEGSKA (reference sequence). The DNA for the CDR3 is TGCAGTGCTAGAGATCGACTACCTAGCACAGATACGCAGTATTTT. Its translation: CSARDRLPSTDTQYF.